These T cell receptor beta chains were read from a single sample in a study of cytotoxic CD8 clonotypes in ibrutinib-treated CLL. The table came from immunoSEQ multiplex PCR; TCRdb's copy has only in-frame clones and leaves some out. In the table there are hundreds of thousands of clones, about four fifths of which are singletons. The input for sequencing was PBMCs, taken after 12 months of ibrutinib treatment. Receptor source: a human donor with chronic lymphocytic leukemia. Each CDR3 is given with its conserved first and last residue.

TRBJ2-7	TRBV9	CASSLRASSYEQYF
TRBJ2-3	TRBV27	CASSPRASGVDTQYF
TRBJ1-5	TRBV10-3	CAISESDREPNQPQHF
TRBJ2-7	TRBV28	CASSLGTKKQYF
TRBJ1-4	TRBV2	CASSNRGHNEKLFF
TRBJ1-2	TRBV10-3	CAISEGGIFGYTF
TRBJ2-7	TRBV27	CASSPLGAGVEQYF
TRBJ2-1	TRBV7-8	CASNPDRALYNEQFF
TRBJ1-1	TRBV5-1	CASSLVAGEISKAFF
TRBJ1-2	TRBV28	CASSLGVGGNYGYTF
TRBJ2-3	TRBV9	CASSVGEDTQYF
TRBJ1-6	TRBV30	CAWSQDRAYNSPLHF
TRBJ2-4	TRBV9	CASSVEEYSIQYF
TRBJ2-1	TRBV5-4	CASSLGWILRNEQFF
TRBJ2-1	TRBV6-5	CASSLADWTTPTFF
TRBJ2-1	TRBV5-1	CASSSAPQGINEQFF
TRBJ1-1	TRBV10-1	CASSNKPDTEAFF
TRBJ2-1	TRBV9	CASSERGDGQFF
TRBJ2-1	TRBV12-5	CASGLGGNYNEQFF
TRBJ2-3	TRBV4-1	CASSQDPDRGEDTQYF
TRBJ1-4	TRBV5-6	CASSSVTIGWEKLFF
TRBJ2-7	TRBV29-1	CSVAGTGGGEQYF
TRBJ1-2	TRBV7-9	CASSFQTAYYDYTF
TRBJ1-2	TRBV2	CASSPDRYYGYTF
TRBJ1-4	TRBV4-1	CASSQEYGRSREKLFF
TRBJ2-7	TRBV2	CASSESVVRGSYEQYF
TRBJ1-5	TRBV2	CASKPRGASGQPQHF
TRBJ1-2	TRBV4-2	CASSPLVGEGSGYTF
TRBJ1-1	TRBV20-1	CSARAFTEAFF
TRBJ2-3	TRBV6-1	CASSEGGDTDTQYF
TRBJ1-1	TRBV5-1	CASSSGTGGLNTEAFF
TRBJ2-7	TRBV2	CASSPTGTRGDEQYF
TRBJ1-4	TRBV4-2	CASMALGTATNEKLFF
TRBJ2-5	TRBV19	CASKTGGAETQYF
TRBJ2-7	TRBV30	CAWSGIGLAGGAYEQYF
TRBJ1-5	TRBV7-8	CASSLTGQSGQPQHF
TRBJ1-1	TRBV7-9	CASSPPNPGTGNTEAFF
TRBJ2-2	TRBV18	CASSPPLAGATGELFF
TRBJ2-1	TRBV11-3	CASSPLGGSNYNEQFF
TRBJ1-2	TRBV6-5	CASRAPGQRTYGYTF
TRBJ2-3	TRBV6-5	CASRTPGRTDTQYF
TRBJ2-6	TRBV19	CASSPSSTGLYSGANVLTF
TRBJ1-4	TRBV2	CASTFERRTNEKLFF
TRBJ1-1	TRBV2	CASSYRDRGRNTEAFF
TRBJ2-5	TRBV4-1	CASSPNSGGGAGETQYF
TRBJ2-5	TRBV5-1	CASSLGRSAGGGQETQYF